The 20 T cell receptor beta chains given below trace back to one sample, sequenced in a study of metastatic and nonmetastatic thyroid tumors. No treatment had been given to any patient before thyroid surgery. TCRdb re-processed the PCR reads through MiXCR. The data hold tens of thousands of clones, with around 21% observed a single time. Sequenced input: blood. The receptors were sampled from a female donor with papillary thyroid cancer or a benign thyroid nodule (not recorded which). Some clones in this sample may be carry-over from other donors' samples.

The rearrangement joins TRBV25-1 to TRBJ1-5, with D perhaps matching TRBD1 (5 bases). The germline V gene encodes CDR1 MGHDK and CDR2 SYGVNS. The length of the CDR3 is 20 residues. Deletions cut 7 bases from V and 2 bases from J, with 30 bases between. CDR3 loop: CASTSRPGPPGPYGNQPQHF. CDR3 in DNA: TGTGCCAGCACGTCCCGACCGGGACCCCCAGGCCCGTATGGCAATCAGCCCCAGCATTTT.

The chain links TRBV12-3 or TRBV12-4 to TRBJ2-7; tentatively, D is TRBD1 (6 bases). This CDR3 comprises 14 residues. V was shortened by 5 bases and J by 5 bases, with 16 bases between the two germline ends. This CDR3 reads CASSNKQGKNEQYF. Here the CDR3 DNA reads TGTGCCAGCAGTAATAAACAGGGAAAGAACGAGCAGTACTTC.

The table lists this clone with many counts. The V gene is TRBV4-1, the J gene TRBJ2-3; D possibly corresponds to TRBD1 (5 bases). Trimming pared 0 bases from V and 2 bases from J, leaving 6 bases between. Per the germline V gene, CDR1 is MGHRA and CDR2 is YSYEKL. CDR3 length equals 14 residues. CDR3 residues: CASSQDRATDTQYF. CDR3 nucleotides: TGCGCCAGCAGCCAAGACAGGGCCACAGATACGCAGTATTTT.

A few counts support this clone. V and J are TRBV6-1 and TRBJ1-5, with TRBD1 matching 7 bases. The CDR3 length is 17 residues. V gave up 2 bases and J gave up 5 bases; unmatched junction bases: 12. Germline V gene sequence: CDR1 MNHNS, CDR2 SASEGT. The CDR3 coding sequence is TGTGCCAGCAGTGAACGCGACAGGGCCCGACGCGATCAGCCCCAGCATTTT. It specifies CASSERDRARRDQPQHF.

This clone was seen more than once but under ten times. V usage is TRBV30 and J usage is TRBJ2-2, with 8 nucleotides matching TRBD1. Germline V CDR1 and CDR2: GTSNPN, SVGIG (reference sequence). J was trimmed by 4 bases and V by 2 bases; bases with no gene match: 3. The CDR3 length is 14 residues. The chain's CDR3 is CAWSRTGSTGELFF. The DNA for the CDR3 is TGTGCCTGGAGTCGGACAGGGTCCACCGGGGAGCTGTTTTTT.

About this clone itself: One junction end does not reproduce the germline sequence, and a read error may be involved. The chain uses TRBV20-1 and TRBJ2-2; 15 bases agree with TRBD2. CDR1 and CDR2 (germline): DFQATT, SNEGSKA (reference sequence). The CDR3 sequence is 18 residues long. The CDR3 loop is CSARAAGPGLAGGGDLFF. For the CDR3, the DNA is TGCAGTGCTAGAGCTGCAGGGCCGGGACTAGCGGGAGGAGGGGACCTGTTTTTT.

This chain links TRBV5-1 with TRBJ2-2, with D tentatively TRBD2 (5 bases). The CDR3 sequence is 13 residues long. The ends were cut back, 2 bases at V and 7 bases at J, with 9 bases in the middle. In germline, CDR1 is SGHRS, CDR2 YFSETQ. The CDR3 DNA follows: TGCGCCAGCAGCTTCTGGGAGATCGGGGAGCTGTTTTTT. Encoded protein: CASSFWEIGELFF. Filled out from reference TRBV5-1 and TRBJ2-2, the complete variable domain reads KAGVTQTPRYLIKTRGQQVTLSCSPISGHRSVSWYQQTPGQGLQFLFEYFSETQRNKGNFPGRFSGRQFSNSRSEMNVSTLELGDSALYLCASSFWEIGELFFGEGSRLTVL.

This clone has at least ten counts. The CDR3 spells CASSVEQAVTDTQYF. CDR3 DNA: TGTGCCAGCAGCGTAGAACAGGCGGTCACAGATACGCAGTATTTT. V and J are TRBV9 and TRBJ2-3; tentative D call: TRBD1 (5 bases). Germline V CDR1 and CDR2: SGDLS, YYNGEE. Trimming stripped 0 bases from V and 2 bases from J, with 10 bases between. The CDR3 runs 15 residues.

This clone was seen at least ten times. The CDR3 loop is CAWSSWGSGRGNTIYF. CDR3 DNA: TGTGCCTGGAGCTCTTGGGGGTCCGGTCGTGGAAACACCATATATTTT. The chain joins TRBV30 to TRBJ1-3; perhaps TRBD1 as D (5 bases). Germline CDR1 and CDR2: GTSNPN and SVGIG (reference sequence). The CDR3 length is 16 residues. The V gene lost 3 bases and the J gene lost 3 bases, with 18 bases spanning the gap.

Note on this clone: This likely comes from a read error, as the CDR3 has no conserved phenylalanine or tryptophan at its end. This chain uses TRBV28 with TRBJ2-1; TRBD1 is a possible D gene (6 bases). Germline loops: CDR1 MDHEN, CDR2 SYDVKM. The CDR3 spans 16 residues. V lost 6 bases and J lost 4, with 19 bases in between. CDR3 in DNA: TGTGCCAGCAGACCCGCTGCCGGTACAGGGTACAATGAGCAGTTCTGC. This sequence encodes CASRPAAGTGYNEQFC.

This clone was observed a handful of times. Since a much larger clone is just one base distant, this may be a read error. CDR3 nucleotide sequence: TGTGCCAGCAGCAGGACTAGCGGGAGAACAGATACGCAGTATTTT. It yields the protein CASSRTSGRTDTQYF. The chain links TRBV25-1 to TRBJ2-3, with 13 positions matching TRBD2. Germline CDR1 and CDR2: MGHDK and SYGVNS. The CDR3 spans 15 residues. The ends lost 6 bases at V and 3 bases at J; junction bases unmatched: 3.

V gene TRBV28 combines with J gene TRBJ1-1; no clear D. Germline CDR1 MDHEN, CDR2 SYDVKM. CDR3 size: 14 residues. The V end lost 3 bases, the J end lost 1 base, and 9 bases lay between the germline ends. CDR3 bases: TGTGCCAGCAGTTTGCCCTTGGCGAACACTGAAGCTTTCTTT. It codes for CASSLPLANTEAFF.

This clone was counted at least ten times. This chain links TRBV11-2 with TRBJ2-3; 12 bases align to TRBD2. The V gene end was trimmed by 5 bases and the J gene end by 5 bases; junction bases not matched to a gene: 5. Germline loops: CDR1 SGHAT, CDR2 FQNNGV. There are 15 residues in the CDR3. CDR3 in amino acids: CASSIPGLAGDTQYF. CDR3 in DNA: TGTGCCAGCAGCATTCCGGGACTAGCGGGAGATACGCAGTATTTT. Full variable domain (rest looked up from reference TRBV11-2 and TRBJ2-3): EAGVAQSPRYKIIEKRQSVAFWCNPISGHATLYWYQQILGQGPKLLIQFQNNGVVDDSQLPKDRFSAERLKGVDSTLKIQPAKLEDSAVYLCASSIPGLAGDTQYFGPGTRLTVL.

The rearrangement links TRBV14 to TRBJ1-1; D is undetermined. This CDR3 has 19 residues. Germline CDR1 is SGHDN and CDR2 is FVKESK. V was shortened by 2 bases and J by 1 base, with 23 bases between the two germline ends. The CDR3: CASSQLSVLSTWGNTEAFF. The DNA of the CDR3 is TGTGCCAGCAGCCAACTTTCCGTCCTCAGCACATGGGGGAACACTGAAGCTTTCTTT.

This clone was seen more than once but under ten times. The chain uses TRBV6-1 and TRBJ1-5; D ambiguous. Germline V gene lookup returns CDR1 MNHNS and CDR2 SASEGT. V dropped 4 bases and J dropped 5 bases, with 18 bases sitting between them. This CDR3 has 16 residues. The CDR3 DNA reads TGTGCCAGCAGTGCCCTACAGACGTTCGAGGATCAGCCCCAGCATTTT. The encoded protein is CASSALQTFEDQPQHF.

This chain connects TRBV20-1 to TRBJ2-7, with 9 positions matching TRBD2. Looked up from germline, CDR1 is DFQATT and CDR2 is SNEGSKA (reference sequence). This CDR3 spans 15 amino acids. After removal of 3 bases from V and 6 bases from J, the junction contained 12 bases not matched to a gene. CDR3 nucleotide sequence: TGCAGTGCTAGTTGCTCCGGGACTAGCAGCCCCGAGCAGTACTTC. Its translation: CSASCSGTSSPEQYF.

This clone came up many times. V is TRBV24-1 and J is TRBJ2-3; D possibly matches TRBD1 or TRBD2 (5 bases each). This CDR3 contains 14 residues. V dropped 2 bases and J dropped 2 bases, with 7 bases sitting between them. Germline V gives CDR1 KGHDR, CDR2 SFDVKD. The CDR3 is CATSDWGNTDTQYF. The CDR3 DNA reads TGTGCCACCAGTGATTGGGGGAACACAGATACGCAGTATTTT.

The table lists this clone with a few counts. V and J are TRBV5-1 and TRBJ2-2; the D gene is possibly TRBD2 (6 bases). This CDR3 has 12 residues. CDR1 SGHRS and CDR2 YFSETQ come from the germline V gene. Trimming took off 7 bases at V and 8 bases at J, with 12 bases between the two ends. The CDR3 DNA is TGCGCCAGCGGCGGGACGGGAGGGGAGCTGTTTTTT. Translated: CASGGTGGELFF.

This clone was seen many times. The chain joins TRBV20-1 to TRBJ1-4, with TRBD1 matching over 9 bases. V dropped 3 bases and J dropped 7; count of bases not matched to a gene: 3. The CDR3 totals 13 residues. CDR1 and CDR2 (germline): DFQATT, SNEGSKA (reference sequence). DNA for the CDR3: TGCAGTGCTAGGATGACAGGGGGTGAAAAACTGTTTTTT. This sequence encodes CSARMTGGEKLFF.

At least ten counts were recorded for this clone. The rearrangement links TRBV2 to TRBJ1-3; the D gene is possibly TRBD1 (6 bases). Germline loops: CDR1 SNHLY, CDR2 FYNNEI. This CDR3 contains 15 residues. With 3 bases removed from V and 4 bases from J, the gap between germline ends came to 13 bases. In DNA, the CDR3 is TGTGCCAGCAGTGATATGGGGGGCGGAGGAAACACCATATATTTT. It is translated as CASSDMGGGGNTIYF.